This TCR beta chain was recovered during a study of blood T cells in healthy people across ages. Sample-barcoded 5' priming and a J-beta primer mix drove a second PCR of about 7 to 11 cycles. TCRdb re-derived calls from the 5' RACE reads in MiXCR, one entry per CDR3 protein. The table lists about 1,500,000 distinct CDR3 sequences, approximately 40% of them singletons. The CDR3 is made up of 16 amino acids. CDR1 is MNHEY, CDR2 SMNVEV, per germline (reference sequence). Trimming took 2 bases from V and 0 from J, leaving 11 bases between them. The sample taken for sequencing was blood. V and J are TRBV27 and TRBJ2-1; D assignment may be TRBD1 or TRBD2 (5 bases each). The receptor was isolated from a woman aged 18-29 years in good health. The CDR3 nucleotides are TGTGCCAGCAGTTTAGATGGGACGAGCTCCTACAATGAGCAGTTCTTC. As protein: CASSLDGTSSYNEQFF.